The clone carrying this T cell receptor (beta chain) was observed a few times. Its antigen remains unknown. The record originates from a study of CD8 T cells in ankylosing spondylitis. Using quantitative 5'-RACE with molecular barcodes, the authors made TCR beta libraries. Via MiXCR, TCRdb re-called the 5' RACE reads, giving one row per CDR3 protein. The data show 30,000 to 35,000 distinct CDR3 sequences, with about 29% seen just once and under 50% held by the top ten. The study's findings and limits: A TCR beta motif of fewer than ten highly homologous variants appeared characteristic of ankylosing spondylitis blood. The study looked at matched synovial fluid samples from ankylosing spondylitis patients. Disease-linked clones were reported to be significantly enriched there. In peripheral blood, disease-linked CD8+ clones occurred at relatively low frequencies.

This CDR3 region has 11 residues. Germline lookup yields CDR1 SQVTM and CDR2 ANQGSEA. The V gene lost 4 bases and the J gene lost 8 bases, with 9 bases spanning the gap. The sequence derives from a male donor with ankylosing spondylitis. The chain carries TRBV29-1 and TRBJ2-1; TRBD2 might be the D (6 bases). Sequenced: synovial fluid, either unsorted or a sorted T cell fraction (not recorded which). The CDR3 DNA reads TGCAGCGTTGGGGGAGGTTATGAGCAGTTCTTC. This codes for CSVGGGYEQFF.